A selection of T cell receptor beta chains follows, all from one sample in a study of control samples from healthy donors and cancer patients. Data came from immunoSEQ multiplex PCR; TCRdb stores just in-frame clones and leaves some out. The table has under 30,000 clones, around 79% seen once. Material for sequencing was PBMCs. Receptor source: a man in his 60s with head and neck cancer. CDR3s include the opening cysteine and the closing phenylalanine or tryptophan. The order of the fields is D gene, V gene, J gene, clone size, CDR3 DNA, CDR3 protein. The D gene is left open where the match is weak. Some rows have no size entry. The others give once, few or many, or a class for an expanded clone.

NA,TRBV28,TRBJ1-3,NA,TGTGCCAGCAGTTTTGGGGGAGCTGGGGAAAACACCATATATTTT,CASSFGGAGENTIYF
NA,TRBV28,TRBJ2-5,few,TGTGCCAGCAGTTCTTGGGGGGAAGGGAGAGAGACCCAGTACTTC,CASSSWGEGRETQYF
NA,TRBV18,TRBJ1-5,NA,TGTGCCAGCTCACCACTGGGGTTAAATCAGCCCCAGCATTTT,CASSPLGLNQPQHF
NA,TRBV9,TRBJ1-4,NA,TGTGCCAGCAGCGTTGGACAGTTAAATGAAAAACTGTTTTTT,CASSVGQLNEKLFF
NA,TRBV7-9,TRBJ2-5,NA,TGTGCCAGCAGCCCCACCTTCGGCAGGGGAAAAGAGACCCAGTACTTC,CASSPTFGRGKETQYF
NA,TRBV9,TRBJ2-3,NA,TGTGCCAGCAGCGTAGCTAATCACATTAGCACAGATACGCAGTATTTT,CASSVANHISTDTQYF
TRBD1,TRBV2,TRBJ1-4,NA,TGTGCCAGCAGTAGCAGGGGGCCAGGAGGAAAACTGTTTTTT,CASSSRGPGGKLFF
NA,TRBV6-5,TRBJ2-3,NA,TGTGCCAGCAGGGGCGAGGGGGTAAGCACAGATACGCAGTATTTT,CASRGEGVSTDTQYF
NA,TRBV16,TRBJ2-5,few,TGTGCCAGCAGCCCCTCCAGTGGGGGCGAGCAAGAGACCCAGTACTTC,CASSPSSGGEQETQYF
TRBD2,TRBV7-2,TRBJ2-1,NA,TGTGCCAGCAGCCTAGCGGCAGGCCCCTACAATGAGCAGTTCTTC,CASSLAAGPYNEQFF
TRBD2,TRBV10-3,TRBJ2-1,NA,TGTGCCATCAGCGTAGGGACTAGCGGGGGCAGGAGGGGGGGCAATGAGCAGTTCTTC,CAISVGTSGGRRGGNEQFF
NA,TRBV11-2,TRBJ1-5,few,TGTGCCAGCAGCTTATTAGATCAGCCCCAGCATTTT,CASSLLDQPQHF
TRBD1,TRBV3-1/TRBV3-2,TRBJ2-7,NA,TGTGCCAGCAGCCGCCAGGGACAGGGCTACGAGCAGTACTTC,CASSRQGQGYEQYF
NA,TRBV10-2,TRBJ1-5,NA,TGCGCCAGCAGTGAGATCATTGGACACACCAATCAGCCCCAGCATTTT,CASSEIIGHTNQPQHF
TRBD1,TRBV2,TRBJ2-5,NA,TGTGCCAGCAGTATACAACAGGGGGTTGAGACCCAGTACTTC,CASSIQQGVETQYF
TRBD1,TRBV7-2,TRBJ1-3,NA,TGTGCCAGCAGAGACAGGGGTGAAAACACCATATATTTT,CASRDRGENTIYF
NA,TRBV11-2,TRBJ1-1,NA,TGTGCCAGCAGCATCCGGGACTCTGATCCCATGAACACTGAAGCTTTCTTT,CASSIRDSDPMNTEAFF
NA,TRBV4-1,TRBJ2-7,NA,TGCGCCAGCAGCCTCCGAGACCAGGGGAACTACGAGCAGTACTTC,CASSLRDQGNYEQYF
TRBD2,TRBV28,TRBJ2-7,NA,TGTGCCAGCAGCCTTTCTTGGGAAACTAGCGGATCCCCCTACGAGCAGTACTTC,CASSLSWETSGSPYEQYF
TRBD1,TRBV18,TRBJ1-2,NA,TGTGCCAGCTCACCATGGAGGGGGCAAGGCTACACCTTC,CASSPWRGQGYTF
TRBD2,TRBV13,TRBJ2-2,NA,TGTGCCAGCAGCTTCCTCCTAGCGGGAGACGCCGGGGAGCTGTTTTTT,CASSFLLAGDAGELFF
NA,TRBV19,TRBJ2-6,once,TGTGCCAGTAAAACAGCCTCCCCGGCCTCTGGGGCCAACGTCCTGACTTTC,CASKTASPASGANVLTF
NA,TRBV12-3/TRBV12-4,TRBJ1-1,few,TGTGCCAGCAGGAGGGGGAACACTGAAGCTTTCTTT,CASRRGNTEAFF
NA,TRBV7-8,TRBJ2-3,NA,TGTGCCAGCAGTTCGACATGGACAGATACGCAGTATTTT,CASSSTWTDTQYF
TRBD2,TRBV28,TRBJ2-3,NA,TGTGCCAGCAGTGGGGGCGGGAGGGCTCCGCAGTATTTT,CASSGGGRAPQYF
NA,TRBV6-5,TRBJ2-3,NA,TGTGCCAGCATAAAGAACAGCAACACAGATACGCAGTATTTT,CASIKNSNTDTQYF